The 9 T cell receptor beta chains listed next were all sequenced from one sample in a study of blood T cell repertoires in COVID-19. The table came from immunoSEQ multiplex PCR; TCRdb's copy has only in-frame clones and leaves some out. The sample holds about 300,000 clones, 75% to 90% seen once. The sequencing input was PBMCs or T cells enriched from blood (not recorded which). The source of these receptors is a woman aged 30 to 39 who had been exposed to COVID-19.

The CDR3 here is CASEKDSYEQYF. For the CDR3, the DNA is TGTGCCAGCGAGAAAGACTCCTACGAGCAGTACTTC. The chain recombines TRBV28 with TRBJ2-7; D unclear. CDR1 is MDHEN, CDR2 SYDVKM, per germline. V lost 8 bases and J lost 0, with 8 bases in between. The CDR3 is made up of 12 amino acids.

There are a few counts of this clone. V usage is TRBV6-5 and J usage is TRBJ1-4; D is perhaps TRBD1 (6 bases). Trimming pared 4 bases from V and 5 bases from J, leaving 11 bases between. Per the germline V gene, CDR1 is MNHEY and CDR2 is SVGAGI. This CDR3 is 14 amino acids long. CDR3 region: CASSSGQHNEKLFF. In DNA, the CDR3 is TGTGCCAGCAGTTCAGGACAGCACAATGAAAAACTGTTTTTT.

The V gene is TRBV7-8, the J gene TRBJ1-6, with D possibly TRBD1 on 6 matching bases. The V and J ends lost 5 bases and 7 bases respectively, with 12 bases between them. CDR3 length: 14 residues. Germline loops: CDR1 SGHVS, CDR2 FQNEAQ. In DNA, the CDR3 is TGTGCCAGCAGCGCGGACAGAGGGAATTCACCCCTCCACTTT. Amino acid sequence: CASSADRGNSPLHF.

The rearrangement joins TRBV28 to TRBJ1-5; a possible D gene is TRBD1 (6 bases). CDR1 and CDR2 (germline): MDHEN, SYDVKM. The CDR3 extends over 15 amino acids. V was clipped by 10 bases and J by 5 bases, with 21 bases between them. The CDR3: CATEPNTGSDQPQHF. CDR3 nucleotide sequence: TGTGCCACCGAACCTAATACAGGGAGCGATCAGCCCCAGCATTTT.

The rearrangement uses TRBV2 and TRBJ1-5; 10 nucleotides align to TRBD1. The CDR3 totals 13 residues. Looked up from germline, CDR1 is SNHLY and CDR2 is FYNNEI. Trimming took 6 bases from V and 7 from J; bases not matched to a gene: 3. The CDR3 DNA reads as TGTGCCAGCAGGGGACAGGGGAACCAGCCCCAGCATTTT. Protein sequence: CASRGQGNQPQHF. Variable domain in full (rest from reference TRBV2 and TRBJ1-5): EPEVTQTPSHQVTQMGQEVILRCVPISNHLYFYWYRQILGQKVEFLVSFYNNEISEKSEIFDDQFSVERPDGSNFTLKIRSTKLEDSAMYFCASRGQGNQPQHFGDGTRLSIL.

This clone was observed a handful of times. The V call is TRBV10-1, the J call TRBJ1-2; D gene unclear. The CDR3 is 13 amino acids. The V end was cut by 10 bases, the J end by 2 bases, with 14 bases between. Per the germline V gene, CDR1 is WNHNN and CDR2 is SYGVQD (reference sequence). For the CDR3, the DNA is TGCGCCATCTCTGAGGCAACAAACTATGGCTACACCTTC. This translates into CAISEATNYGYTF.

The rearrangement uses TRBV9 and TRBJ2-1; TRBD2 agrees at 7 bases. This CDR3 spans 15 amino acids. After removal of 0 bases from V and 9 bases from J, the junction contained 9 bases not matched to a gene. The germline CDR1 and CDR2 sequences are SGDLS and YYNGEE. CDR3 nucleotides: TGTGCCAGCAGCGTAGAGGGTAGCGGGTACGTTGAGCAGTTCTTC. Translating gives CASSVEGSGYVEQFF.

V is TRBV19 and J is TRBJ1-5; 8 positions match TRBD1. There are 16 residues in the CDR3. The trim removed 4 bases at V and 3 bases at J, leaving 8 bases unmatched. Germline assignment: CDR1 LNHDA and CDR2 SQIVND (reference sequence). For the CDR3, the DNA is TGTGCCAGTAGTACCCTAGACAGGGGCCACAATCAGCCCCAGCATTTT. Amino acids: CASSTLDRGHNQPQHF.

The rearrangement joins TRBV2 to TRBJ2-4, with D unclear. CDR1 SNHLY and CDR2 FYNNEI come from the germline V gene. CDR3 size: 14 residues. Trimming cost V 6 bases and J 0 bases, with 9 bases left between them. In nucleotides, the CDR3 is TGTGCCAGCAGCCCTATACTAGCCAAAAACATTCAGTACTTC. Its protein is CASSPILAKNIQYF.